Presented here are 11 T cell receptor beta chains from one specimen sequenced in a study of regulatory T cells in long-lasting Graves disease. Described time point: persistent/refractory GD, antithyroid drugs over 5 years with positive TRAb. Making the TCR library involved RNA that had been extracted from PBMCs. Arm-PCR of CDR3 regions and iRepertoire HTBI primers were used to build TCR beta libraries. TCRdb reanalysed the multiplex PCR reads using MiXCR and keeps one entry per CDR3 protein. The table includes 400,000 or so distinct CDR3 sequences, roughly a quarter detected once. The sequencing here drew on peripheral blood mononuclear cells (PBMCs), taken when the disease was refractory, from a patient treated with antithyroid drugs. All receptors come from a female donor with Graves disease.

V gene TRBV29-1 combines with J gene TRBJ2-7; possible D gene TRBD1, 5 bases. The CDR3 extends over 13 amino acids. V lost 5 bases and J lost 3, with 14 bases in between. Germline assignment: CDR1 SQVTM and CDR2 ANQGSEA. In nucleotides, the CDR3 is TGCAGCGTTTCAGGGAACCTCTTCTACGAGCAGTACTTC. Translation: CSVSGNLFYEQYF.

This clonotype was recorded at least ten times. The chain employs TRBV6-1 and TRBJ2-1; no firm D call. Per germline, CDR1 MNHNS and CDR2 SASEGT. The CDR3 extends over 16 amino acids. The ends were cut back, 5 bases at V and 8 bases at J, with 22 bases in the middle. The CDR3 DNA reads as TGTGCCAGCAGTCCCGCCGTCCTTTCTCGAGCAGATGAGCAGTTCTTC. Protein product: CASSPAVLSRADEQFF.

The genes are TRBV6-2 or TRBV6-3 and TRBJ2-5, with 9 positions matching TRBD1. V trimming: 4 bases; J trimming: 4 bases; junction bases outside the gene matches: 10. The CDR3 spans 16 residues. The germline CDR1 and CDR2 sequences are MNHEY and SVGEGT. Here the CDR3 DNA reads TGTGCCAGCAGTTGCGTTACAGGGGGCGCGTCAGAGACCCAGTACTTC. Translation gives CASSCVTGGASETQYF.

Concerning this clonotype: A much larger clonotype is one base distant, so this may be a read error. The chain uses TRBV2 and TRBJ2-2, with D possibly TRBD2 on 6 matching bases. The V gene lost 7 bases and the J gene lost 4 bases, with 19 bases spanning the gap. CDR1 is SNHLY and CDR2 is FYNNEI in the germline V gene. The CDR3 is 16 residues long. The CDR3 region has the DNA TGTGCCAGCAAGAGTGGAATAGCGGCTTCCACCGGGGAGCTGTTTTTT. It yields the protein CASKSGIAASTGELFF.

Many counts were recorded for this clonotype. The rearrangement links TRBV27 to TRBJ2-5, with unresolved D. V dropped 4 bases and J dropped 5 bases, with 8 bases sitting between them. This CDR3 is 12 amino acids long. Germline CDR1 reads MNHEY; CDR2 reads SMNVEV (reference sequence). The CDR3 sequence: CASSYDFETQYF. In nucleotides, the CDR3 is TGTGCCAGCAGTTACGATTTCGAGACCCAGTACTTC.

This clonotype was picked up a small number of times. Since a much larger clone is just one base distant, this may be a read error. This chain links TRBV3-1 with TRBJ2-7; unclear D gene. The CDR3 loop spans 12 amino acids. Germline assignment: CDR1 LGHDT and CDR2 YNNKEL (reference sequence). The CDR3 region is CASSQVGYEQHF. The DNA for the CDR3 is TGTGCCAGCAGCCAAGTCGGGTACGAGCAGCACTTC.

V is TRBV6-1 and J is TRBJ2-2; D possibly corresponds to TRBD2 (6 bases). This CDR3 comprises 15 residues. The V end lost 7 bases, the J end lost 3 bases, and 15 bases lay between the germline ends. Germline CDR1 MNHNS, CDR2 SASEGT. The CDR3 bases are TGTGCCAGCAAATCAAGGGGAGGATACACCGGGGAGCTGTTTTTT. Translated: CASKSRGGYTGELFF.

This clonotype was detected only a few times. As DNA, the CDR3 is TGTGCCAGCCGCCTAGGCAGAAATTCACCCCTCCACTTT. It codes for CASRLGRNSPLHF. This chain links TRBV14 with TRBJ1-6; D ambiguous. The ends were cut back, 8 bases at V and 7 bases at J, with 12 bases in the middle. CDR1 is SGHDN and CDR2 is FVKESK in the germline V gene. The length of the CDR3 is 13 residues.

A note on this clonotype: At one end the junction does not follow the germline gene, possibly because of a read error. V is TRBV28 and J is TRBJ1-6, with no clear D. TRBJ1-1 matches the DNA end more closely, so the J call is doubtful. The CDR3 totals 13 residues. Germline V lookup: CDR1 MDHEN, CDR2 SYDVKM. CDR3 loop: CASSLGRNTGAFF. CDR3 nucleotide sequence: TGTGCCAGCAGTTTAGGCAGGAACACTGGAGCTTTCTTT.

This clonotype came up a few times. This chain joins TRBV9 and TRBJ1-5; 9 nucleotides line up with TRBD1. The CDR3 has 15 amino acids. The germline V gene has CDR1 SGDLS and CDR2 YYNGEE. The junction had 5 bases not matched to a gene; V was cut back by 4 bases and J by 3 bases. The CDR3 reads CASSPTGGLNQPQHF. The CDR3 DNA reads as TGTGCCAGCAGCCCAACAGGGGGCCTCAATCAGCCCCAGCATTTT.

The rearrangement links TRBV27 to TRBJ1-1; D remains ambiguous. Trimming took 7 bases from V and 6 from J, leaving 6 bases between them. CDR1 is MNHEY and CDR2 is SMNVEV in the germline V gene (reference sequence). There are 10 residues in the CDR3. In nucleotides, the CDR3 is TGTGCCAGCAACGGTTCTGAAGCTTTCTTT. It yields the protein CASNGSEAFF.